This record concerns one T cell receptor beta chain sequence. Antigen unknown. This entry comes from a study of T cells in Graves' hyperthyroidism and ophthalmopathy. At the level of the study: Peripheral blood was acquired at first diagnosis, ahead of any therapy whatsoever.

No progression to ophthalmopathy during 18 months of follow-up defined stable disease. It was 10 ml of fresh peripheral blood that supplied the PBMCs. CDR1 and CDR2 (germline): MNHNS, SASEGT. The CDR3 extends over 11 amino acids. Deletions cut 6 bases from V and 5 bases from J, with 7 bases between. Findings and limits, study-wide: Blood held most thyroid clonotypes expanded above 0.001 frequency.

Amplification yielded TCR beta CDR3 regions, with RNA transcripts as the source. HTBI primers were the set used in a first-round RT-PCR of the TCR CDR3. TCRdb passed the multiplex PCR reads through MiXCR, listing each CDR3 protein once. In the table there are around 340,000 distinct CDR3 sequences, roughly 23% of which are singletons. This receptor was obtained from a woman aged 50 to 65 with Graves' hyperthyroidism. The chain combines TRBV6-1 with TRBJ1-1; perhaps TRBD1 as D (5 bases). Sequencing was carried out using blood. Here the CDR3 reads CASRGTTEAFF. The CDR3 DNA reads TGTGCCAGCAGGGGGACTACTGAAGCTTTCTTT.